These T cell receptor beta chains were read from a single sample in a study of blood T cell repertoires in COVID-19. Sequencing used immunoSEQ multiplex PCR; TCRdb keeps in-frame clones, though not all of them. This table holds 150,000 to 200,000 clones, more than 75% found once. The source material was peripheral blood. The receptors shown here come from a man aged 35 to 55 with acute or convalescent COVID-19. The CDR3 runs from the conserved cysteine through the conserved F or W. Each record gives: J gene, V gene, CDR3 length, D gene, clone size, CDR3 DNA, CDR3 protein. D genes are given only for firm matches. Size tells how often a clone was seen (once, few, many) or the class of an expanded clone, and some rows leave it out.

J gene: TRBJ1-5; V gene: TRBV5-1; CDR3 length: 13; D gene: .; clone size: .; CDR3 DNA: TGCGCCAGCAGCTTGCGCTCGGGGCAGCCCCAGCATTTT; CDR3 protein: CASSLRSGQPQHF
J gene: TRBJ1-4; V gene: TRBV6-1; CDR3 length: 13; D gene: .; clone size: .; CDR3 DNA: TGTGCCAGCAGTGAGCAGTTCAATGAAAAACTGTTTTTT; CDR3 protein: CASSEQFNEKLFF
J gene: TRBJ1-2; V gene: TRBV6-5; CDR3 length: 12; D gene: .; clone size: .; CDR3 DNA: TGTGCCAGCAGTTTGGGGCCGTATGGCTACACCTTC; CDR3 protein: CASSLGPYGYTF
J gene: TRBJ1-1; V gene: TRBV29-1; CDR3 length: 14; D gene: .; clone size: once; CDR3 DNA: TGCAGCGTTGAGAACAGGGTAAGCTACACTGAAGCTTTCTTT; CDR3 protein: CSVENRVSYTEAFF
J gene: TRBJ2-7; V gene: TRBV5-6; CDR3 length: 12; D gene: .; clone size: once; CDR3 DNA: TGTGCCAGCAGCCGGTCCTCGAGCGAGCAGTACTTC; CDR3 protein: CASSRSSSEQYF
J gene: TRBJ1-1; V gene: TRBV2; CDR3 length: 14; D gene: .; clone size: .; CDR3 DNA: TGTGCCAGCAGAGGCGGGCAGTTGAACACTGAAGCTTTCTTT; CDR3 protein: CASRGGQLNTEAFF
J gene: TRBJ2-7; V gene: TRBV3-1/TRBV3-2; CDR3 length: 15; D gene: .; clone size: once; CDR3 DNA: TGTGCCAGCAGCCAAGAAAGTTTCAGTTCCTACGAGCAGTACTTC; CDR3 protein: CASSQESFSSYEQYF
J gene: TRBJ1-4; V gene: TRBV9; CDR3 length: 15; D gene: TRBD1; clone size: .; CDR3 DNA: TGTGCCAGCAGCGTAGGCGGGACAGGGAACGAAAAACTGTTTTTT; CDR3 protein: CASSVGGTGNEKLFF
J gene: TRBJ2-3; V gene: TRBV3-1/TRBV3-2; CDR3 length: 16; D gene: TRBD1; clone size: once; CDR3 DNA: TGTGCCAGCAGCCCCCGGGACAGGGGTAGCACAGATACGCAGTATTTT; CDR3 protein: CASSPRDRGSTDTQYF
J gene: TRBJ1-1; V gene: TRBV11-2; CDR3 length: 14; D gene: .; clone size: .; CDR3 DNA: TGTGCCAGCAGTAGGGGCGTAAGCAACACTGAAGCTTTCTTT; CDR3 protein: CASSRGVSNTEAFF
J gene: TRBJ2-3; V gene: TRBV6-2/TRBV6-3; CDR3 length: 15; D gene: TRBD2; clone size: .; CDR3 DNA: TGTGCCAGCAGTCTCGGGGGGGCCGGGTCAGATACGCAGTATTTT; CDR3 protein: CASSLGGAGSDTQYF
J gene: TRBJ2-1; V gene: TRBV5-1; CDR3 length: 15; D gene: TRBD1; clone size: .; CDR3 DNA: TGCGCCAGCAGTCCCACAGGGGGGCTCGGCAATGAGCAGTTCTTC; CDR3 protein: CASSPTGGLGNEQFF
J gene: TRBJ1-6; V gene: TRBV6-6; CDR3 length: 16; D gene: .; clone size: once; CDR3 DNA: TGTGCCAGCAGCGTAGGGGGTTGGCAGGGAAATTCACCCCTCCACTTT; CDR3 protein: CASSVGGWQGNSPLHF
J gene: TRBJ2-1; V gene: TRBV5-1; CDR3 length: 17; D gene: TRBD2; clone size: .; CDR3 DNA: TGCGCCAGCAGCTTCTATATGACTAGCGGGACCTACAATGAGCAGTTCTTC; CDR3 protein: CASSFYMTSGTYNEQFF
J gene: TRBJ1-4; V gene: TRBV4-2; CDR3 length: 15; D gene: .; clone size: .; CDR3 DNA: TGTGCCAGCAGCCAAAACATGAGGGCTAATGAAAAACTGTTTTTT; CDR3 protein: CASSQNMRANEKLFF
J gene: TRBJ2-3; V gene: TRBV6-1; CDR3 length: 14; D gene: .; clone size: .; CDR3 DNA: TGTGCCAGCAGTGAACGCGGTAGTGCAGATACGCAGTATTTT; CDR3 protein: CASSERGSADTQYF
J gene: TRBJ1-6; V gene: TRBV11-1; CDR3 length: 14; D gene: .; clone size: few; CDR3 DNA: TGTGCCAGCAGCTCGGGAGCTAATAATTCACCCCTCCACTTT; CDR3 protein: CASSSGANNSPLHF
J gene: TRBJ1-4; V gene: TRBV27; CDR3 length: 15; D gene: TRBD1; clone size: once; CDR3 DNA: TGTGCCAGCAGTTACTTTCAGGGGGCACCTGAAAAACTGTTTTTT; CDR3 protein: CASSYFQGAPEKLFF
J gene: TRBJ1-1; V gene: TRBV6-6; CDR3 length: 12; D gene: TRBD1; clone size: once; CDR3 DNA: TGTGCCAGCAGACAGGGGGACACTGAAGCTTTCTTT; CDR3 protein: CASRQGDTEAFF
J gene: TRBJ1-1; V gene: TRBV11-2; CDR3 length: 13; D gene: .; clone size: .; CDR3 DNA: TGTGCCAGCAGCTTCCAACAGGGCACTGAAGCTTTCTTT; CDR3 protein: CASSFQQGTEAFF
J gene: TRBJ1-2; V gene: TRBV6-5; CDR3 length: 13; D gene: .; clone size: .; CDR3 DNA: TGTGCCAGCAGCCCGGGAAGGTACTATGGCTACACCTTC; CDR3 protein: CASSPGRYYGYTF
J gene: TRBJ1-1; V gene: TRBV4-3; CDR3 length: 16; D gene: .; clone size: few; CDR3 DNA: TGCGCCAGCAGCCTCGCCGGGGGGCAAGGAAGCACTGAAGCTTTCTTT; CDR3 protein: CASSLAGGQGSTEAFF
J gene: TRBJ2-3; V gene: TRBV15; CDR3 length: 18; D gene: TRBD2; clone size: .; CDR3 DNA: TGTGCCACCAGCAGAGAGGATAAGCGGGGGACCTTAGGAGATACGCAGTATTTT; CDR3 protein: CATSREDKRGTLGDTQYF
J gene: TRBJ1-5; V gene: TRBV6-5; CDR3 length: 13; D gene: .; clone size: .; CDR3 DNA: TGTGCCACCAAGGGGGGGCTGGGTCAGCCCCAGCATTTT; CDR3 protein: CATKGGLGQPQHF
J gene: TRBJ2-1; V gene: TRBV25-1; CDR3 length: 11; D gene: .; clone size: .; CDR3 DNA: TGTGCCAGTTCTACCTACAATGAGCAGTTCTTC; CDR3 protein: CASSTYNEQFF
J gene: TRBJ2-5; V gene: TRBV27; CDR3 length: 12; D gene: .; clone size: .; CDR3 DNA: TGTGCCAGCAGGTCCGGGACAAAGACCCAGTACTTC; CDR3 protein: CASRSGTKTQYF
J gene: TRBJ2-5; V gene: TRBV19; CDR3 length: 13; D gene: .; clone size: .; CDR3 DNA: TGTGCCAGTAGAATCGCTGGGGGGGAGACCCAGTACTTC; CDR3 protein: CASRIAGGETQYF
J gene: TRBJ1-6; V gene: TRBV28; CDR3 length: 15; D gene: .; clone size: .; CDR3 DNA: TGTGCCAGCAGTCTTCCGGCAGGGCTAAACTCACCCCTCCACTTT; CDR3 protein: CASSLPAGLNSPLHF
J gene: TRBJ2-1; V gene: TRBV11-3; CDR3 length: 12; D gene: .; clone size: .; CDR3 DNA: TGTGCCAGCAGCCAGATTGGTTACGAGCAGTTCTTC; CDR3 protein: CASSQIGYEQFF
J gene: TRBJ2-2; V gene: TRBV6-1; CDR3 length: 15; D gene: .; clone size: .; CDR3 DNA: TGTGCCAGCAGTGAAGCGGGGGCGCTGACCGGGGAGCTGTTTTTT; CDR3 protein: CASSEAGALTGELFF
J gene: TRBJ2-1; V gene: TRBV11-2; CDR3 length: 11; D gene: .; clone size: .; CDR3 DNA: TGTGCCAGCAGCCTCACGAGTGAGCAGTTCTTC; CDR3 protein: CASSLTSEQFF
J gene: TRBJ2-2; V gene: TRBV10-1; CDR3 length: 16; D gene: TRBD2; clone size: .; CDR3 DNA: TGCGCCAGCAGTTCTAGCGGGGGGGCCGCTACCGGGGAGCTGTTTTTT; CDR3 protein: CASSSSGGAATGELFF
J gene: TRBJ2-1; V gene: TRBV12-3/TRBV12-4; CDR3 length: 12; D gene: .; clone size: few; CDR3 DNA: TGTGCCAGCAGTTTAACAGGAACGGGAGAGTTCTTC; CDR3 protein: CASSLTGTGEFF
J gene: TRBJ2-3; V gene: TRBV10-3; CDR3 length: 15; D gene: .; clone size: .; CDR3 DNA: TGTGCCATCAGTGACACCGCTACCCCTGCTGATACGCAGTATTTT; CDR3 protein: CAISDTATPADTQYF
J gene: TRBJ1-2; V gene: TRBV18; CDR3 length: 12; D gene: TRBD1; clone size: .; CDR3 DNA: TGTGCCAGCTCCCGGGACAGGGAAGGCTACACCTTC; CDR3 protein: CASSRDREGYTF